Each of the 17 T cell receptor beta chains below was sequenced from the same sample in a study of blood T cell repertoires in COVID-19. Measured with immunoSEQ multiplex PCR; TCRdb has only the in-frame clones, and not every one. This sample has about 180,000 clones, with roughly four fifths found just once. The sample taken for sequencing was peripheral blood. These receptors all stem from a woman in her seventies with COVID-19, enrolled during active disease.

This chain uses TRBV6-5 with TRBJ1-6, with D possibly being TRBD1 (5 bases). Trimming stripped 7 bases from V and 15 bases from J, with 19 bases between. The CDR3 contains 13 residues. The germline gives CDR1 MNHEY, CDR2 SVGAGI. CDR3 in amino acids: CASKPPHSQGLHF. The CDR3 DNA follows: TGTGCCAGCAAACCCCCCCATTCTCAGGGCCTCCACTTT.

This clone appeared once. J is TRBJ1-1 and V is TRBV28, with unresolved D. The CDR3 has 13 residues. Between the trimmed V and J ends, which lost 3 bases and 5 bases, there was a span of 10 bases. Per germline, CDR1 MDHEN and CDR2 SYDVKM. CDR3 residues: CASSFSGGTEAFF. The DNA of the CDR3 is TGTGCCAGCAGTTTTTCGGGAGGAACTGAAGCTTTCTTT.

J is TRBJ1-5 and V is TRBV24-1, with D hard to call. In germline, CDR1 is KGHDR, CDR2 SFDVKD. Trimming cost V 3 bases and J 3 bases, with 8 bases left between them. This CDR3 is built from 14 residues. For the CDR3, the DNA is TGTGCCACCAGTGATCTACAGTACAATCAGCCCCAGCATTTT. Translated, it gives CATSDLQYNQPQHF.

The rearrangement uses TRBV3-1 (or the pseudogene TRBV3-2) and TRBJ2-5, with TRBD1 as a possible D gene (5 bases). The length of the CDR3 is 14 residues. CDR1 LGHDT and CDR2 YNNKEL come from the germline V gene (reference sequence). Deletions cut 5 bases from V and 1 base from J, with 11 bases between. As DNA, the CDR3 is TGTGCCAGCAGCGCCAGGGTGATCCAAGAGACCCAGTACTTC. Protein: CASSARVIQETQYF.

This chain uses TRBV2 with TRBJ2-3; 9 nucleotides agree with TRBD2. Germline loops: CDR1 SNHLY, CDR2 FYNNEI. The CDR3 contains 15 residues. J gave up 2 bases and V 8 bases, and 8 bases lay outside the gene matches. Here the CDR3 DNA reads TGTGCCAGCTCTAGAGCGGGAGGAATCACAGATACGCAGTATTTT. This encodes CASSRAGGITDTQYF.

This clone was seen a single time. Here the CDR3 DNA reads TGTGCCAGCAGCCCTATACTAGCGGGAAACAATGAGCAGTTCTTC. Its protein product is CASSPILAGNNEQFF. V usage is TRBV7-8 and J usage is TRBJ2-1; TRBD2 agrees at 10 bases. V lost 5 bases to trimming and J lost 5 bases; unmatched junction nucleotides: 6. Germline lookup yields CDR1 SGHVS and CDR2 FQNEAQ. CDR3 length equals 15 residues.

The chain uses TRBV7-2 and TRBJ2-5, with TRBD2 identical over 8 bases. V lost 1 base and J lost 9; bases outside the gene matches: 13. Germline assignment: CDR1 SGHTA and CDR2 FQGNSA. The CDR3 is made up of 16 amino acids. This CDR3 reads CASSLVHSGLGNPQYF. CDR3 coding DNA: TGTGCCAGCAGCTTAGTTCATTCGGGACTAGGGAATCCCCAGTACTTC.

The chain links TRBV6-5 to TRBJ2-2; D is perhaps TRBD2 (5 bases). CDR1 is MNHEY and CDR2 is SVGAGI in the germline V gene. The CDR3 is 15 residues long. V dropped 8 bases and J dropped 5 bases, with 18 bases sitting between them. The CDR3 spells CASEGRAVTTGELFF. The CDR3 coding sequence is TGTGCCAGCGAGGGAAGGGCAGTTACTACCGGGGAGCTGTTTTTT.

The chain combines TRBV19 with TRBJ2-7; the D gene is possibly TRBD2 (6 bases). V was shortened by 1 base and J by 4 bases, with 11 bases between the two germline ends. Germline V gives CDR1 LNHDA, CDR2 SQIVND (reference sequence). The length of the CDR3 is 14 residues. CDR3 sequence: CASSIGGAKYEQYF. Here the CDR3 DNA reads TGTGCCAGTAGTATAGGCGGGGCTAAGTACGAGCAGTACTTC. Looking up the rest from reference TRBV19 and TRBJ2-7 gives the full variable domain: DGGITQSPKYLFRKEGQNVTLSCEQNLNHDAMYWYRQDPGQGLRLIYYSQIVNDFQKGDIAEGYSVSREKKESFPLTVTSAQKNPTAFYLCASSIGGAKYEQYFGPGTRLTVT.

The J gene is TRBJ1-5, the V gene TRBV6-5; D remains ambiguous. The CDR3 contains 12 residues. V was trimmed by 7 bases and J by 4 bases, leaving 8 bases between them. Per germline, CDR1 MNHEY and CDR2 SVGAGI. The DNA of the CDR3 is TGTGCCAGCACTCTGCGGAATCAGCCCCAGCATTTT. It is translated as CASTLRNQPQHF.

The rearrangement uses TRBV5-1 and TRBJ2-7, with a tentative D call TRBD1 (6 bases). This CDR3 comprises 13 residues. V was clipped by 4 bases and J by 3 bases, with 11 bases between them. The germline CDR1 and CDR2 sequences are SGHRS and YFSETQ. The CDR3 spells CASSQTGLYEQYF. As DNA, the CDR3 is TGCGCCAGCAGCCAGACAGGACTCTACGAGCAGTACTTC.

This clone showed up just a few times. This chain uses TRBV28 with TRBJ1-5, with D unresolved. The CDR3 consists of 11 residues. The V end lost 6 bases, the J end lost 4 bases, and 4 bases lay between the germline ends. CDR1 MDHEN and CDR2 SYDVKM come from the germline V gene. CDR3 protein: CASSQNQPQHF. CDR3 sequence (DNA): TGTGCCAGCAGCCAAAATCAGCCCCAGCATTTT. Variable domain in full (rest from reference TRBV28 and TRBJ1-5): DVKVTQSSRYLVKRTGEKVFLECVQDMDHENMFWYRQDPGLGLRLIYFSYDVKMKEKGDIPEGYSVSREKKERFSLILESASTNQTSMYLCASSQNQPQHFGDGTRLSIL.

V usage is TRBV27 and J usage is TRBJ1-2; 7 nucleotides line up with TRBD1. CDR3 length equals 18 residues. Losses at the gene ends were 1 base for V and 7 bases for J; bases not matched to a gene: 18. Germline CDR1 MNHEY, CDR2 SMNVEV (reference sequence). Here the CDR3 DNA reads TGTGCCAGCAGTTTATTTCCCCCGACAGGGAGTGGGGTGATTGGCTACACCTTC. This encodes CASSLFPPTGSGVIGYTF.

Only one count was recorded for this clone. This chain uses TRBV5-4 with TRBJ2-1, with 9 bases matching TRBD2. The CDR3 covers 16 residues. Germline CDR1 and CDR2: SGHNT and YYREEE (reference sequence). The trim removed 0 bases at V and 4 bases at J, leaving 5 bases unmatched. DNA for the CDR3: TGTGCCAGCAGCTTGGCCGGTCTAGCGGGATACAATGAGCAGTTCTTC. Protein product: CASSLAGLAGYNEQFF.

This clone turned up a few times. The V gene is TRBV6-5, the J gene TRBJ1-1; D is undetermined. The V gene's germline CDR1 is MNHEY and CDR2 SVGAGI. This CDR3 is 13 amino acids long. Trimming shortened V by 6 bases and J by 5 bases, and 13 bases separated the two germline ends. CDR3 protein: CASSAPGRTEAFF. The CDR3 nucleotides read TGTGCCAGCAGCGCACCGGGTCGTACTGAAGCTTTCTTT.

The chain uses TRBV9 and TRBJ2-7, with 12 nucleotides matching TRBD2. The germline V gene has CDR1 SGDLS and CDR2 YYNGEE. The CDR3 contains 16 residues. J was trimmed by 6 bases and V by 1 base; bases with no gene match: 8. CDR3 DNA: TGTGCCAGCAGCGTATACGCGACTAGCGGGAGTGGCGAGCAGTACTTC. This translates into CASSVYATSGSGEQYF.

This rearrangement joins TRBV15 to TRBJ1-2; 7 positions match TRBD1. The CDR3 sequence is 15 residues long. The germline gives CDR1 LNHNV, CDR2 YYDKDF (reference sequence). V lost 2 bases, J lost 6 bases, and 9 bases stayed unmatched. The CDR3 coding sequence is TGTGCCACCAGCAGATTAGGGGACAGCGTAAATGGCTACACCTTC. This gives the protein CATSRLGDSVNGYTF.